What follows describes a single TCR beta chain. Its antigen remains unknown. Germline V gene sequence: CDR1 MNHNY, CDR2 SVGAGI (reference sequence). This CDR3 comprises 16 residues. V was clipped by 5 bases and J by 0 bases, with 16 bases between them. Time point specified: week 5, during vaccination. Doses of 300 ug of mutant IDH1 20-mer peptide were given with topical imiquimod. Generated by immunoSEQ multiplex PCR, the TCRdb table keeps only in-frame clones and is missing some. The table has 9,500 to 12,000 clones, around 86% seen once. The sample comes from a study of a mutant IDH1 vaccine in newly diagnosed glioma. Overall study: The therapy given earlier, which was standard therapy, consisted of radiotherapy, temozolomide, or both, and most of the patients received both.

This chain links TRBV6-6 with TRBJ1-2, with D maybe TRBD1 (5 bases). The sequencing used PBMCs, collected from a glioma patient whose treatment included an IDH1 peptide vaccine. The TCR originated in a woman aged 40 to 55 with glioma. Some clones in this sample may be carry-over from other donors' samples. CDR3 loop: CASSAGTPDTNYGYTF. CDR3 coding DNA: TGTGCCAGCAGTGCCGGGACGCCAGATACTAACTATGGCTACACCTTC.